This entry is about one TCR beta chain. This sample was taken from a study of blood T cells in healthy people across ages. The length of the CDR3 is 12 residues. Trimming pared 3 bases from V and 5 bases from J, leaving 7 bases between. Germline CDR1 LGHDT, CDR2 YNNKEL (reference sequence). Roughly 9.2 milliliters of peripheral blood were drawn from each donor into EDTA-treated tubes. Primed by a sample-barcoded 5' primer and a J-beta primer mix, a second PCR proceeded for roughly 7 to 12 cycles. TCRdb re-derived calls from the 5' RACE reads in MiXCR, one entry per CDR3 protein. The sample has about a million distinct CDR3 sequences, 48% seen once.

The sequenced material came from blood. This clonotype was obtained from a man aged 25 to 40 in good health. The J gene is TRBJ2-5, the V gene TRBV3-1; D remains unclear. The CDR3: CASSQYRETQYF. As DNA, the CDR3 is TGTGCCAGCAGCCAGTACCGGGAGACCCAGTACTTC.